This T cell receptor (beta chain) originates from a study of radiotherapy plus CTLA-4 blockade in lung cancer. The wider study: An objective response was seen in 15% to 20% of patients, and disease control in 31%.

TCRdb's table, derived via immunoSEQ multiplex PCR, lists solely in-frame clones and lacks some. Altogether about 38,000 clones are present, about 80% being singletons, with the ten largest covering about 8.9%. Trimming took off 4 bases at V and 8 bases at J, with 15 bases between the two ends. The CDR3 runs 13 residues. Per germline, CDR1 SGHRS and CDR2 YFSETQ. The V and J genes are TRBV5-1 and TRBJ1-2; perhaps TRBD1 as D (5 bases). Sequencing used peripheral blood, obtained from a patient treated with radiotherapy plus ipilimumab. The sequence came from a human donor with non-small cell lung cancer who had stable disease on radiotherapy plus ipilimumab. CDR3 amino acids: CASSGDFLEGYTF. CDR3 DNA sequence: TGCGCCAGCAGCGGGGACTTCCTGGAGGGCTACACCTTC.